This T cell receptor (beta chain) was captured by sequencing in a study of shared clonotypes between healthy human individuals. This clone was detected many times. Profiling relied on immunoSEQ multiplex PCR, and the TCRdb table lists in-frame clones only, not all of them. The sample lists about 87,000 clones, more than 45% seen once, with more than 12% in the top ten. The CDR3 loop spans 14 amino acids. Germline values: CDR1 SGHDN, CDR2 FVKESK. Trimming removed 4 bases from V and 3 bases from J, with 12 bases in between. The rearrangement uses TRBV14 and TRBJ1-1; D is unclear. The sequenced sample consisted of PBMCs. This TCR was recovered from a woman between 40 and 50 years old in good health. Some clones in this sample may be carry-over from other donors' samples. CDR3 bases: TGTGCCAGCAGCCGCCAGCGAGTGGACACTGAAGCTTTCTTT. Protein: CASSRQRVDTEAFF.